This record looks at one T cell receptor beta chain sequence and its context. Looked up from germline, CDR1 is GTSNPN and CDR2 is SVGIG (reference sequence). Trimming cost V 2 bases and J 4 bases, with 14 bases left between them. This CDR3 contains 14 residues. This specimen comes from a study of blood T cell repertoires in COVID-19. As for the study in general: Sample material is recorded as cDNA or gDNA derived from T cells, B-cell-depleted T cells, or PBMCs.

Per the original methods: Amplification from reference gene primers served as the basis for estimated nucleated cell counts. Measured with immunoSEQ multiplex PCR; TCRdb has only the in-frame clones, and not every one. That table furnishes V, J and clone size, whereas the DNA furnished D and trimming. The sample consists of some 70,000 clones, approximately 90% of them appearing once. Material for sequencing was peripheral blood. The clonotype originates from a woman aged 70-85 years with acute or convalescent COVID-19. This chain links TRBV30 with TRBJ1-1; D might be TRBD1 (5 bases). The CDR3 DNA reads TGTGCCTGGAGTCCCCGGGGGATCAGCACTGAAGCTTTCTTT. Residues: CAWSPRGISTEAFF.